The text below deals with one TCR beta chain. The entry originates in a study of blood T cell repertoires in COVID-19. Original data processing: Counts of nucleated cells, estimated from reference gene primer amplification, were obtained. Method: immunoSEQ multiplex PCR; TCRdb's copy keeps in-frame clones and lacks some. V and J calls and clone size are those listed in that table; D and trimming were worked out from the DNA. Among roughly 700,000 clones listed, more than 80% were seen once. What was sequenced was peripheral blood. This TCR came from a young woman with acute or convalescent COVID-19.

The CDR3 loop is CASRYRVGGSYEQYF. The CDR3 DNA is TGTGCCAGCAGATACAGGGTAGGGGGATCCTACGAGCAGTACTTC. The V gene is TRBV2, the J gene TRBJ2-7, with a possible D match to TRBD1 (6 bases). The CDR3 loop spans 15 amino acids. Germline V CDR1 and CDR2: SNHLY, FYNNEI. V lost 6 bases and J lost 1, with 16 bases in between.